This T cell receptor beta chain was observed in a study of CD4+ T cells in melanoma. Study results and limitations: Diverse differentiation states were reported for melanoma neoantigen-specific CD4+ T cells. CD8+ T cell, macrophage and B cell function reportedly correlated with neoantigen-specific CD4+ T cells.

As to this clone: Antigen unknown.

Data came from immunoSEQ multiplex PCR; TCRdb stores just in-frame clones and leaves some out. The sample contains about 140,000 clones, 92% of which appear only once. CDR1 MNHNY and CDR2 SVGAGI come from the germline V gene (reference sequence). The CDR3 has 12 amino acids. Trimming removed 8 bases from V and 6 bases from J, with 11 bases in between. This chain connects TRBV6-6 to TRBJ2-1; a weak D match, TRBD2 (6 bases). The receptor was isolated from a human donor with melanoma. CDR3 amino acids: CASGTRGNEQFF. CDR3 bases: TGTGCCAGCGGGACTCGAGGCAATGAGCAGTTCTTC.